This passage covers 16 T cell receptor beta chains from one sample sequenced in a study of T-cell memory formation after mild COVID-19. TCRdb redid the calling of the 5' RACE reads with MiXCR, one entry per CDR3 protein. The repertoire consists of tens of thousands of distinct CDR3 sequences, with about 15% occurring once and the leading ten covering roughly a third. Input material: PBMCs or a T cell subset sorted from them (not recorded which). All receptors come from an adult woman who had mild COVID-19 (a few samples of this study predate the infection). Cell type and time point are not known.

The chain combines TRBV3-1 with TRBJ1-1; D is possibly TRBD1 (5 bases). This CDR3 is built from 15 residues. Germline V gene lookup returns CDR1 LGHDT and CDR2 YNNKEL (reference sequence). Trimming took off 0 bases at V and 1 base at J, with 9 bases between the two ends. The CDR3 coding sequence is TGTGCCAGCAGCCAAGAGGGGGGACGGAACACTGAAGCTTTCTTT. This sequence encodes CASSQEGGRNTEAFF.

At least ten counts were recorded for this clonotype. The J gene is TRBJ2-1, the V gene TRBV5-5, with D unresolved. Germline CDR1 is SGHKS and CDR2 is YYEKEE (reference sequence). V lost 0 bases to trimming and J lost 6 bases, with 7 bases between them. The CDR3 covers 13 residues. This CDR3 is CASSLAPTNEQFF. The CDR3 DNA sequence: TGTGCCAGCAGCTTGGCCCCAACCAATGAGCAGTTCTTC.

This clonotype showed up just a few times. The CDR3 DNA follows: TGTGCCAGCAGCTTAGAGTTTCTAGCGGGATCCCCATACAATGAGCAGTTCTTC. Translating gives CASSLEFLAGSPYNEQFF. The chain couples TRBV7-2 to TRBJ2-1, with 9 bases matching TRBD2. The CDR3 covers 18 residues. Germline CDR1 is SGHTA and CDR2 is FQGNSA. Unmatched junction bases numbered 11, after V lost 1 base and J lost 4 bases.

This clonotype turned up a few times. The CDR3 spells CASSLTGSGNTIYF. The CDR3 DNA follows: TGTGCCAGCAGCCTAACAGGGAGCGGAAACACCATATATTTT. This chain connects TRBV11-2 to TRBJ1-3, with D possibly matching TRBD1 (6 bases). V dropped 5 bases and J dropped 4 bases, with 12 bases sitting between them. The germline V gene encodes CDR1 SGHAT and CDR2 FQNNGV. This CDR3 is built from 14 residues.

This clonotype was counted at least ten times. The chain employs TRBV27 and TRBJ2-1; D is ambiguous. Germline values: CDR1 MNHEY, CDR2 SMNVEV (reference sequence). Trimming left V 0 bases short and J 6 bases short, with 6 bases between. The CDR3 consists of 13 residues. The CDR3 sequence is CASSLSGSNEQFF. The CDR3 DNA sequence: TGTGCCAGCAGTTTATCGGGATCCAATGAGCAGTTCTTC.

V and J are TRBV19 and TRBJ1-4; a possible D gene is TRBD1 (5 bases). The CDR3 contains 15 residues. The germline V gene has CDR1 LNHDA and CDR2 SQIVND (reference sequence). The V end lost 3 bases, the J end lost 3 bases, and 11 bases lay between the germline ends. CDR3 protein: CASSIPGMPNEKLFF. CDR3 nucleotide sequence: TGTGCCAGTAGTATTCCAGGGATGCCTAATGAAAAACTGTTTTTT.

In this sample, this clonotype turned up a few times. CDR3 bases: TGTGCCAGCAGCTTCACAGGGGGCGACGAGCAGTACTTC. Translating it yields CASSFTGGDEQYF. The chain is built from TRBV7-9 and TRBJ2-7, with 9 bases fitting TRBD1. The CDR3 covers 13 residues. The junction had 2 bases not matched to a gene; V was cut back by 3 bases and J by 5 bases. Germline V CDR1 and CDR2: SEHNR, FQNEAQ (reference sequence).

In its sample, this clonotype was seen a few times. The rearrangement joins TRBV7-9 to TRBJ2-7; tentative D call: TRBD2 (5 bases). This CDR3 has 14 residues. Germline V gene sequence: CDR1 SEHNR, CDR2 FQNEAQ (reference sequence). The germline V and J ends were trimmed by 4 bases and 2 bases, with 12 bases remaining between them. DNA for the CDR3: TGTGCCAGCAGCTCCGGACGGAGGCCCTACGAGCAGTACTTC. Protein sequence: CASSSGRRPYEQYF.

This clonotype showed up just a few times. The CDR3 nucleotides read TGTGCCACCTTGGACAGCCCTAACACTGAAGCTTTCTTT. It encodes CATLDSPNTEAFF. The chain combines TRBV12-3 or TRBV12-4 with TRBJ1-1; D possibly corresponds to TRBD1 (6 bases). The CDR3 length is 13 residues. V gave up 10 bases and J gave up 2 bases, with 14 bases separating them.

The chain links TRBV19 to TRBJ2-1; 12 bases fit TRBD2. CDR1 and CDR2 from the germline V gene are LNHDA and SQIVND (reference sequence). J was trimmed by 7 bases and V by 5 bases; bases with no gene match: 6. The CDR3 extends over 15 amino acids. CDR3 amino acids: CASSYSGTSGNEQFF. CDR3 sequence (DNA): TGTGCCAGTAGTTACTCCGGGACTAGCGGGAATGAGCAGTTCTTC.

The rearrangement uses TRBV12-3 or TRBV12-4 and TRBJ2-7, with D uncertain. V was clipped by 1 base and J by 6 bases, with 13 bases between them. The CDR3 length is 14 residues. The CDR3 loop reads CASSLGVLGCEQYF. The CDR3, as DNA: TGTGCCAGCAGTTTAGGGGTATTGGGCTGCGAGCAGTACTTC.

Only a few counts were recorded for this clonotype. The chain combines TRBV29-1 with TRBJ2-1, with TRBD2 matching 12 bases. The CDR3 is 14 residues long. J was trimmed by 6 bases and V by 4 bases; bases with no gene match: 4. CDR1 is SQVTM and CDR2 is ANQGSEA in the germline V gene. CDR3 protein: CSVGLAGESNEQFF. CDR3 DNA sequence: TGCAGCGTTGGACTAGCGGGAGAATCCAATGAGCAGTTCTTC.

This clonotype was detected many times. CDR3 protein: CASSFFGVNTEAFF. CDR3 coding DNA: TGCGCCAGCAGCTTCTTCGGGGTGAACACTGAAGCTTTCTTT. The V call is TRBV5-1, the J call TRBJ1-1; D uncertain. Per the germline V gene, CDR1 is SGHRS and CDR2 is YFSETQ. The V and J ends lost 2 bases and 0 bases respectively, with 8 bases between them. This CDR3 comprises 14 residues. Looking up the rest from reference TRBV5-1 and TRBJ1-1 gives the full variable domain: KAGVTQTPRYLIKTRGQQVTLSCSPISGHRSVSWYQQTPGQGLQFLFEYFSETQRNKGNFPGRFSGRQFSNSRSEMNVSTLELGDSALYLCASSFFGVNTEAFFGQGTRLTVV.

This clonotype was counted a few times. The chain uses TRBV3-1 and TRBJ1-4; D not certain. Looked up from germline, CDR1 is LGHDT and CDR2 is YNNKEL (reference sequence). V was pared by 0 bases and J by 5 bases, with 13 bases between. The CDR3 totals 16 residues. CDR3 in DNA: TGTGCCAGCAGCCAAGAGGGTGCAGGAGAAAATGAAAAACTGTTTTTT. This translates into CASSQEGAGENEKLFF.

This clonotype occurred a few times. The V gene is TRBV6-6, the J gene TRBJ2-1; 11 bases are a match to TRBD1. Germline V gives CDR1 MNHNY, CDR2 SVGAGI (reference sequence). V trimming: 2 bases; J trimming: 7 bases; junction bases outside the gene matches: 7. The CDR3 is 16 amino acids. The CDR3 is CASSYPGQGAKNEQFF. The CDR3 DNA reads TGTGCCAGCAGTTACCCAGGACAGGGGGCGAAGAATGAGCAGTTCTTC.

This clonotype occurred many times. The V call is TRBV12-3 or TRBV12-4, the J call TRBJ1-4; D is possibly TRBD1 (5 bases). Trimming shortened V by 2 bases and J by 6 bases, and 13 bases separated the two germline ends. The CDR3 runs 15 residues. CDR3 DNA: TGTGCCAGCAGTTTATGGGGGGATATCGATGAAAAACTGTTTTTT. The encoded protein is CASSLWGDIDEKLFF.